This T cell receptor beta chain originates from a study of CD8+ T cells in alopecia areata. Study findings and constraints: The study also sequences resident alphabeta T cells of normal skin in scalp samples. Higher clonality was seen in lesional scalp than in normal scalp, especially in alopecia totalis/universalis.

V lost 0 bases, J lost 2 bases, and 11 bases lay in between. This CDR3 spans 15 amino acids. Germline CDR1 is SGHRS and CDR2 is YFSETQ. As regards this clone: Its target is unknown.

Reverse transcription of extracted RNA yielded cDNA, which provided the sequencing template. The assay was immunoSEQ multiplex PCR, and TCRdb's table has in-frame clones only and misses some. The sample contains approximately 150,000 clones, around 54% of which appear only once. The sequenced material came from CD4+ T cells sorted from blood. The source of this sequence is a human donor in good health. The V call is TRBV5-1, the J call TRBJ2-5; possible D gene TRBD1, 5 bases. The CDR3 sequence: CASSLVSGPQETQYF. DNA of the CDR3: TGCGCCAGCAGCTTGGTATCAGGGCCTCAAGAGACCCAGTACTTC.